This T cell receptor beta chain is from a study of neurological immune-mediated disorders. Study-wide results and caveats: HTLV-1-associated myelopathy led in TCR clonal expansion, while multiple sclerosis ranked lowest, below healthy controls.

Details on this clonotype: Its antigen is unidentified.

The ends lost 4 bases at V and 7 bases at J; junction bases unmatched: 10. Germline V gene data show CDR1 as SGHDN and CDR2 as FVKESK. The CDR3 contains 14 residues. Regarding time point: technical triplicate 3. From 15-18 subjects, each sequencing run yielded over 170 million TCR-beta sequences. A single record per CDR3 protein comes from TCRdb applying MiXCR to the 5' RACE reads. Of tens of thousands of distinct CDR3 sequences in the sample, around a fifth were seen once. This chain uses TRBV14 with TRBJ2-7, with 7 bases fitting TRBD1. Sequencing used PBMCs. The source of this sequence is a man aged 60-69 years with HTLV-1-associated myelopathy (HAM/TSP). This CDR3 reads CASSRGTASLEQYF. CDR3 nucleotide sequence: TGTGCCAGCAGCCGGGGGACAGCTTCTCTTGAGCAGTACTTC.